The clone carrying this TCR beta chain was observed at least ten times. Its matching antigen is unknown. This record belongs to a study of neurological immune-mediated disorders. Study summary: Of around 35 multiple sclerosis patients, approximately 31 were relapsing-remitting and 3 secondary progressive.

Study results and caveats: With the multiple sclerosis repertoire cluster, none of the clinical or MRI features showed an association. HTLV-1-associated myelopathy ranked highest for TCR clonal expansion and multiple sclerosis lowest, beneath healthy controls. Among 34 multiple sclerosis patients, 18 had repertoires that phylogenetic grouping placed in one related-CDR3 cluster, a possible signature.

One entry per CDR3 protein, called by TCRdb with MiXCR from the 5' RACE reads. Altogether over 60,000 distinct CDR3 sequences are present, around 5% being singletons, with the ten largest covering roughly 2.4%. Germline loops: CDR1 SGHTA, CDR2 FQGNSA. V shed 3 bases and J shed 1 base, with 15 bases lying between them. The CDR3 length is 16 residues. The sequencing sample was made of PBMCs. This chain joins TRBV7-2 and TRBJ1-1; D uncertain. The TCR comes from a woman in her sixties or seventies with multiple sclerosis. Here the CDR3 DNA reads TGTGCCAGCAGCTTGGCCGCATCATGGGAGAACACTGAAGCTTTCTTT. Translated: CASSLAASWENTEAFF.